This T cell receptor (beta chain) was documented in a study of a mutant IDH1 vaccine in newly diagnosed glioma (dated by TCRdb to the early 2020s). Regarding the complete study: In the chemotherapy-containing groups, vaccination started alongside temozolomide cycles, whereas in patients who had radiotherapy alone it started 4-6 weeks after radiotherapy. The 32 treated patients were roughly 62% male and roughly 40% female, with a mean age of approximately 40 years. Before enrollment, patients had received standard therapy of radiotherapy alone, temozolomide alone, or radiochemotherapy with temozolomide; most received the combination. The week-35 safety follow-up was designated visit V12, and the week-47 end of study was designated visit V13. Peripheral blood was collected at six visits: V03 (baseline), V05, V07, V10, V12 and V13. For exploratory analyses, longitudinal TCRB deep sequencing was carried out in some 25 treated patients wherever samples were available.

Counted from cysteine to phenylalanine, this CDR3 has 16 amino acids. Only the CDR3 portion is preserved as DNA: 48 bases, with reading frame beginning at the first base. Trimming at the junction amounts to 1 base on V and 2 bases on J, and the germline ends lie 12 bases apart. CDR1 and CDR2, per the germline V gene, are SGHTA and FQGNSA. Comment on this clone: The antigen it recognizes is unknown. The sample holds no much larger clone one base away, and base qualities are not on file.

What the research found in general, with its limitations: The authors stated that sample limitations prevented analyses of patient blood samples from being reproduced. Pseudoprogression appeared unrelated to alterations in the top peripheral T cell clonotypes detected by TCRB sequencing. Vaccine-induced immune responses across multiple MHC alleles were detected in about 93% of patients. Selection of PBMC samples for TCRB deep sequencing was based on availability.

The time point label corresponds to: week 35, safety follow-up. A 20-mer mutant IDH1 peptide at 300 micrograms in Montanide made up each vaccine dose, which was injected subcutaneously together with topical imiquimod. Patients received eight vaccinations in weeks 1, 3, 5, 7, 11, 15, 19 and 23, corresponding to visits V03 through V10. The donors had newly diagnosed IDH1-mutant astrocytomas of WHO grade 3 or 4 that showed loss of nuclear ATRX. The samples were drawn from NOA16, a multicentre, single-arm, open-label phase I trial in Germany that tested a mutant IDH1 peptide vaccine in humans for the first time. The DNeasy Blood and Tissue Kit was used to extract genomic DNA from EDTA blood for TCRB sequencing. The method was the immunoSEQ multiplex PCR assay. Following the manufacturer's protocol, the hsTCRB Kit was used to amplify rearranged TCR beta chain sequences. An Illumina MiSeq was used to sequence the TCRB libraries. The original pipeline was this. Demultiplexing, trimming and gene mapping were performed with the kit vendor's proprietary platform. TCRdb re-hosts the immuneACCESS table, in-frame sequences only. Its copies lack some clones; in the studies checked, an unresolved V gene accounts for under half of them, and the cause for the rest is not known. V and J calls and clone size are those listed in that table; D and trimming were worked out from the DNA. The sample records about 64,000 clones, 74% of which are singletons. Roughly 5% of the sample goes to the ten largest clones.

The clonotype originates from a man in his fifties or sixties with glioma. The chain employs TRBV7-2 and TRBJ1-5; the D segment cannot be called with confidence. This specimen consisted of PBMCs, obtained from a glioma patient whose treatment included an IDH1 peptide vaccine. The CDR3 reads CASSLVLPGGNQPQHF. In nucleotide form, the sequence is TGTGCCAGCAGCTTAGTATTACCTGGGGGCAATCAGCCCCAGCATTTT.